This T cell receptor (beta chain) was documented in a study of T cell responses to AZD1222 COVID-19 vaccine. As for the study in general: Researchers grouped second doses given at about 4 or about 12 weeks into one pool. Notes on the study in general: Only a handful of AZD1222 recipients, five to seven in all, had baseline seropositivity. Close to half of all spike-specific TCRs reportedly target regions of the variants that are unmutated. Donors were chiefly white British, with a greater number of females, and clonal diversity was perhaps underestimated.

V lost 2 bases, J lost 8 bases, and 9 bases lay in between. Germline V gives CDR1 GTSNPN, CDR2 SVGIG (reference sequence). This CDR3 has 11 amino acids. Comments on this clone: The antigen remains undetermined.

Clones were read by immunoSEQ multiplex PCR, and TCRdb kept only the in-frame ones, dropping some. The sample yields more than 85,000 clones, around 93% seen once. The sequence came from an adult in good health. The sample here was peripheral blood, taken on day 0 of AZD1222 vaccination. The chain couples TRBV30 to TRBJ1-1; D may be TRBD1 (6 bases). CDR3: CAWSRGPEAFF. The CDR3 nucleotides read TGTGCCTGGAGTCGGGGGCCCGAAGCTTTCTTT.